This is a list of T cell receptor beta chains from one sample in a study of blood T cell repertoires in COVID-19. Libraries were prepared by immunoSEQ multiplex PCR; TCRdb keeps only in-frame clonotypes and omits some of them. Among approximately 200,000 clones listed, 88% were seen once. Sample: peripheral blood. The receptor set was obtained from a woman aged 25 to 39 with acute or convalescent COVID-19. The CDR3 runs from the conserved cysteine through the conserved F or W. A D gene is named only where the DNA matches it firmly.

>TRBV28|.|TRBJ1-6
CASSLSLSGTPSF
TGTGCCAGCAGTTTGTCTCTATCCGGGACACCAAGCTTT
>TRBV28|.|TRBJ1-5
CASSPPPHF
TGTGCCAGCAGCCCTCCTCCGCATTTT
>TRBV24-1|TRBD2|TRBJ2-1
CATSDRAGRQSNEQFF
TGTGCCACCAGTGATAGAGCGGGAAGGCAGTCCAATGAGCAGTTCTTC
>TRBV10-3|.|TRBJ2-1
CAISSGYNEQFF
TGTGCCATCAGTTCAGGTTACAATGAGCAGTTCTTC
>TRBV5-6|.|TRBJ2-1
CASSSTLARSYNEQFF
TGTGCCAGCAGCTCGACCTTAGCGAGATCCTACAATGAGCAGTTCTTC
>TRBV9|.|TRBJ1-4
CASSSRQRNEKLFF
TGTGCCAGCAGCTCCCGACAGAGGAATGAAAAACTGTTTTTT
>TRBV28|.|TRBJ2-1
CASRAGPHYNEQFF
TGTGCCTCAAGGGCGGGACCCCACTACAATGAGCAGTTCTTC
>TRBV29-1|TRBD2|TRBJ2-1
CSVEEREAYNEQFF
TGCAGCGTTGAAGAGCGGGAGGCCTACAATGAGCAGTTCTTC
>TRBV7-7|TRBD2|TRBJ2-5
CASSLSPGLDIETQYF
TGTGCTAGCAGCTTAAGCCCGGGACTAGATATTGAGACCCAGTACTTC
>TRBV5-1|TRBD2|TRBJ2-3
CASGIGLAGGLTDTQYF
TGCGCCAGCGGGATTGGACTAGCGGGAGGGCTAACAGATACGCAGTATTTT
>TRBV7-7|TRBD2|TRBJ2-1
CASSLIAGGPQFF
TGTGCTAGCAGCTTAATCGCGGGAGGGCCGCAGTTCTTC
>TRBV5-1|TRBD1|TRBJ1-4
CASSLRTGEKLFF
TGCGCCAGCAGCTTGCGGACAGGAGAAAAACTGTTTTTT